This T cell receptor beta chain was sequenced for a study of T cells after yellow fever vaccination. Notes on the study in general: Clonotypes found in both CD4 and CD8 compartments made up a small share. After the booster, over 95% of CD4 and 75% to 90% of CD8 primary-response clones were re-detected. Sorted repertoires could include abundant contaminating clonotypes from bulk cells.

Making TCR cDNA involved 5'RACE template switching, which added UMIs and a universal primer site. TCRdb reprocessed the 5' RACE reads with MiXCR, giving one entry per CDR3 protein. This repertoire shows tens of thousands of distinct CDR3 sequences, 5.5% to 7.5% found once; its top ten account for 2.2%. The V gene end was trimmed by 5 bases and the J gene end by 5 bases; junction bases not matched to a gene: 3. CDR3 size: 14 residues. CDR1 and CDR2 (germline): SEHNR, FQNEAQ (reference sequence). This clonotype was counted many times. Its antigen is currently unknown. The sequence was collected from a man between 18 and 29 years old who received the YFV17D yellow fever vaccine. The rearrangement links TRBV7-9 to TRBJ1-6; 7 positions agree with TRBD1. Material: CD4+ T cells sorted from PBMCs, obtained more than 14 days after the first yellow fever vaccination. This CDR3 is CASSKGQDNSPLHF. CDR3 sequence (DNA): TGTGCCAGCAGCAAAGGACAGGATAATTCACCCCTCCACTTT.